This T cell receptor beta chain was identified in a study of OX40 agonist ivuxolimab in advanced cancers. About the study as a whole: Ivuxolimab was an agonistic, fully human IgG2 monoclonal antibody directed against OX40 (CD134), a costimulatory receptor. Intravenous ivuxolimab was administered to patients every 2 weeks at six dose levels: 0.01, 0.1, 0.3, 1.5, 3 and 10 mg/kg. Of the 50 or so patients in dose escalation, about 20 had hepatocellular carcinoma, some 15 had melanoma, 9 had renal cell carcinoma and 9 had head and neck cancer. The dose-escalation cohort was around 84% male with a mean age of about 54 years, ranging from about 20 to 85. Prior anti-PD-1, anti-PD-L1 or anti-CTLA-4 therapy was permitted, and checkpoint inhibitors had been received by about two fifths of dose-escalation patients. Partial responses occurred in three dose-escalation patients, of whom one had hepatocellular carcinoma and two had cutaneous melanoma. The point of sequencing TCRbeta in the periphery was to test whether ivuxolimab changed TCR sequence diversity and drove clonal T-cell expansion. The paper describes the monotherapy dose-escalation part (N of about 55 patients) of the phase I trial of ivuxolimab. Overall results and qualifications from the work: Partial responders in the 0.1-3.0 mg/kg groups had among the lowest normalized peripheral clonal expansion, especially among CD8+ T cells. Low levels of normalized T-cell clonal expansion were also seen in some nonresponding patients. The antigen specificity of the peripheral T cells that underwent clonal expansion was not determined. At doses of 0.1 to 3.0 mg/kg, clonal expansion of both CD4+ and CD8+ T cells in blood was seen between baseline and week 6. On average, CD8+ T cells showed more expanded clones than CD4+ T cells after ivuxolimab.

Genomic DNA was isolated from the sorted cells so that the TCRbeta CDR3 region could be sequenced. TCRbeta CDR3 regions were sequenced using the immunoSEQ Assay. TCRdb limited this immuneACCESS table to in-frame rearrangements with V and J called. A share of clones is missing; checked studies link under half to unresolved V genes, and the rest is unexplained. The sample profile shows roughly 13,000 clones; 82% of them were found once. The ten largest clones capture around 44% of the sample. Reading from cysteine to phenylalanine, the CDR3 counts 15 amino acids. Only the CDR3 part of the read is kept: 45 bases, read in frame from the first base. Taken from the germline V gene (reference sequence), the CDR1 and CDR2 loops are LNHDA and SQIVND. V is trimmed back by 3 bases and J by 5 bases, and the junction contains 3 bases that no gene match accounts for. Patients with autoimmune disease history or receiving systemic immunosuppression were excluded from the trial. Peripheral blood for TCR sequencing was collected from all dose cohorts at baseline, on cycle 4 day 1, and on cycle 7 day 1. Samples came from an open-label, multicenter, first-in-human phase I dose-escalation trial of ivuxolimab. Adults with locally advanced or metastatic head and neck squamous cell, hepatocellular, melanoma or renal cell carcinoma were enrolled in the trial. Before TCR sequencing, CD4+ and CD8+ T cells were separately sorted from peripheral blood.

For this clone: There is no known antigen for this receptor. Base qualities are missing; no much larger clone stands one base away.

This TCR was recovered from an adult with an advanced solid tumor such as melanoma, head and neck, liver or kidney cancer. The V and J genes are TRBV19 and TRBJ1-6; 8 bases in the junction line up with TRBD1. The specimen was CD4+ or CD8+ T cells sorted from blood, collected in a trial of the OX40 agonist ivuxolimab. The sequenced DNA is TGTGCCAGTAGTATTTTGGGACAGGATAATTCACCCCTCCACTTT. This encodes CASSILGQDNSPLHF.